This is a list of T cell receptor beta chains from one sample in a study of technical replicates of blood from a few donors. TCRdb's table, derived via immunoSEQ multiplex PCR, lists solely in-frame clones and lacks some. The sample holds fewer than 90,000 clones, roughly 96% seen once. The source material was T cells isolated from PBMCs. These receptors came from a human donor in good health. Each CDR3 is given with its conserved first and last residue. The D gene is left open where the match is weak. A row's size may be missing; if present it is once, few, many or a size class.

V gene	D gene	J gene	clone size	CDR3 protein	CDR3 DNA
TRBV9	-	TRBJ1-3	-	CASSGAKIRNTIYF	TGTGCCAGCAGCGGCGCGAAAATCCGAAACACCATATATTTT
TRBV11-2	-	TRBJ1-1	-	CASSLSIGGPEAFF	TGTGCCAGCAGTCTTAGTATAGGGGGACCTGAAGCTTTCTTT
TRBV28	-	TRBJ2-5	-	CASSFFSNQETQYF	TGTGCCAGCAGTTTTTTCAGTAACCAAGAGACCCAGTACTTC
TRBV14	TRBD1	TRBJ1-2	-	CASSRRQGPYGYTF	TGTGCCAGCAGCCGCCGACAGGGACCCTATGGCTACACCTTC
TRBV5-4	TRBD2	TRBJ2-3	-	CASSLAGGTDTQYF	TGTGCCAGCAGCCTAGCGGGAGGCACAGATACGCAGTATTTT
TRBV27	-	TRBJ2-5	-	CASSSPASGRETQYF	TGTGCCAGCAGTTCCCCGGCATCCGGCAGGGAGACCCAGTACTTC
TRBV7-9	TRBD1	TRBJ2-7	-	CASSPGQSYEQYF	TGTGCCAGCAGCCCGGGACAGTCCTACGAGCAGTACTTC
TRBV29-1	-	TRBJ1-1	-	CSVGRQWPEMNTEAFF	TGCAGCGTTGGGAGACAGTGGCCGGAGATGAACACTGAAGCTTTCTTT
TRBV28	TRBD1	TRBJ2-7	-	CASSTQGQGAYYEQYF	TGTGCCAGCAGTACCCAGGGACAGGGGGCCTACTACGAGCAGTACTTC
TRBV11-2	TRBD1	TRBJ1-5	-	CASSFWRAGQVPGPQHF	TGTGCCAGCAGCTTCTGGCGGGCTGGACAGGTCCCTGGGCCCCAGCATTTT
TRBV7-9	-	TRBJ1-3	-	CASSLRVAVSGLSGNTIYF	TGTGCCAGCAGCTTAAGGGTGGCAGTCTCGGGACTCTCTGGAAACACCATATATTTT
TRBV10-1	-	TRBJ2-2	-	CASSGGLGTGELFF	TGCGCCAGCAGTGGGGGGCTCGGCACCGGGGAGCTGTTTTTT
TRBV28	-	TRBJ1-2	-	CASRVTGFGYGYTF	TGTGCCAGCAGGGTCACAGGGTTTGGATATGGCTACACCTTC
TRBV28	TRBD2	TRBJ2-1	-	CASRTSGRDSEQFF	TGTGCCAGCAGAACTAGCGGGAGGGACAGTGAGCAGTTCTTC
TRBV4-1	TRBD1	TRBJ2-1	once	CASSQVTGGEQFF	TGCGCCAGCAGCCAAGTTACAGGGGGCGAGCAGTTCTTC
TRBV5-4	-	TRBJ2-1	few	CASSLGGGRYNEQFF	TGTGCCAGCAGCTTGGGCGGGGGCAGGTACAATGAGCAGTTCTTC
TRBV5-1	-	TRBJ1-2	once	CASSLSFLRKGEGYTF	TGCGCCAGCAGCTTGTCGTTTCTCAGGAAAGGGGAAGGCTACACCTTC
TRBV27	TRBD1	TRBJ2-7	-	CASSLSTGAYEQYF	TGTGCCAGCAGTTTATCGACAGGGGCCTACGAGCAGTACTTC
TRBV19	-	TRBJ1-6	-	CASSISAGSILHF	TGTGCCAGTAGTATCTCAGCAGGGTCCATCCTCCACTTT
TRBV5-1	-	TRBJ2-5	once	CASSLAVYQETQYF	TGCGCCAGCAGCTTGGCGGTGTACCAAGAGACCCAGTACTTC
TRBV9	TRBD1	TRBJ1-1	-	CASSDSGTGRAFF	TGTGCCAGCAGCGATAGCGGGACAGGGAGAGCTTTCTTT
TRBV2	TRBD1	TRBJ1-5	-	CASRFIQGGPQHF	TGTGCCAGCAGGTTTATACAGGGGGGGCCCCAGCATTTT